The rows below give T cell receptor beta chains drawn from one sample of a study of control samples from healthy donors and cancer patients. Method: immunoSEQ multiplex PCR; TCRdb's copy keeps in-frame clones and lacks some. The sample lists more than 95,000 clones; roughly 80% were seen once. The sample comprised blood. The receptor set was obtained from a woman in her 50s in good health. CDR3s include the opening cysteine and the closing phenylalanine or tryptophan. A D gene is named only where the DNA matches it firmly.

j_call	d_call	v_call	cdr3_nt	cdr3_aa
TRBJ1-5	-	TRBV30	TGTGCCTGGAGTAAAAAGATCGGGACGTCCGATCAGCCCCAGCATTTT	CAWSKKIGTSDQPQHF
TRBJ1-2	-	TRBV10-3	TGTGCCATCAGATCCGGGACGGAGTATGGCTACACCTTC	CAIRSGTEYGYTF
TRBJ1-1	TRBD1	TRBV13	TGTGCCAGCAGCTTAGGGATTCCGGGACAGGGGGCGCGTAGGGAAGCTTTCTTT	CASSLGIPGQGARREAFF
TRBJ1-2	-	TRBV25-1	TGTGCCAGCAGTGAATATAAAGGGGGGGACGGTGGCTACACCTTC	CASSEYKGGDGGYTF
TRBJ2-1	-	TRBV5-4	TGTGCCAGCAGGGAGACCTACAATGAGCAGTTCTTC	CASRETYNEQFF
TRBJ1-3	-	TRBV21-1	TGTGCCAGCAGCAAAGGAGGGCGCCTGGGTATTTCTGGAAACACCATATATTTT	CASSKGGRLGISGNTIYF
TRBJ1-5	-	TRBV2	TGTGCCAGCAGTACGAAGGCCGAGCAGCCCCAGCATTTT	CASSTKAEQPQHF
TRBJ1-1	TRBD1	TRBV4-2	TGTGCCAGCAGCCCGGATAAGGGGGCGGCTGAAGCTTTCTTT	CASSPDKGAAEAFF
TRBJ2-7	-	TRBV10-2	TGCGCCAGCAGAACTACCTCGACCTCCGGGGAGCAGTACTTC	CASRTTSTSGEQYF
TRBJ2-3	TRBD2	TRBV19	TGTGCCAGTAGCCGGGGGGCGGGAGGACTTATGCAGGATACGCAGTATTTT	CASSRGAGGLMQDTQYF
TRBJ1-5	TRBD1	TRBV29-1	TGCAGCGTTGCCGTAGGGGGCGATCAGCCCCAGCATTTT	CSVAVGGDQPQHF
TRBJ1-6	TRBD1	TRBV19	TGTGCCAGTAGTAATTGGGACAGGGGAAATAATTCACCCCTCCACTTT	CASSNWDRGNNSPLHF
TRBJ2-7	-	TRBV7-2	TGTGCCAGCAGCTTAAAGTACGAGCAGTACTTC	CASSLKYEQYF